This entry is about one T cell receptor (beta chain). Its matching antigen is unknown. The sample belongs to a study of OX40 agonist ivuxolimab in advanced cancers. Study-wide findings and caveats: Within 6 weeks, CD4+ and CD8+ blood T cells expanded clonally at 0.1 to 3.0 mg/kg.

Clones were sequenced by immunoSEQ multiplex PCR, and TCRdb holds only the in-frame ones, with some missing. The table has around 69,000 clones, around 89% seen once; the top ten hold around 6%. This CDR3 is 13 amino acids long. Trimming shortened V by 4 bases and J by 3 bases, and 10 bases separated the two germline ends. CDR1 and CDR2 (germline): SGHAT, FQDESV (reference sequence). The TCR sequence derives from an adult with an advanced solid tumor such as melanoma, head and neck, liver or kidney cancer. The specimen was CD4+ or CD8+ T cells sorted from blood, collected in a trial of the OX40 agonist ivuxolimab. The rearrangement links TRBV11-1 to TRBJ2-7; D is ambiguous. The CDR3 nucleotides are TGTGCCAGCAGCTCGGACCTTAACTACGAGCAGTACTTC. Protein product: CASSSDLNYEQYF.